The entry below describes one TCR beta chain. The CDR3 totals 15 residues. V gave up 4 bases and J gave up 8 bases, with 19 bases separating them. CDR1 is LNHDA, CDR2 SQIVND, per germline (reference sequence). The assay was immunoSEQ multiplex PCR, and TCRdb's table has in-frame clones only and misses some. The data show 150,000 to 200,000 clones, 75% to 85% seen once. These data come from a study of blood T cell repertoires in COVID-19. Study-wide background: Some COVID-19 samples were acute and others convalescent; all came from the United States, Italy and Spain. Sample material is recorded as cDNA or gDNA derived from T cells, B-cell-depleted T cells, or PBMCs.

Cohorts were assigned according to the clinical history that participants reported. In Cohort 3, a recovered donor had either two negative PCRs, clearance, or symptom resolution. This clonotype was obtained from a man aged 40-49 years who had recovered from COVID-19. The chain recombines TRBV19 with TRBJ2-3; D is perhaps TRBD1 (5 bases). The specimen sequenced was PBMCs or T cells enriched from blood (not recorded which). Here the CDR3 DNA reads TGTGCCAGTAGTAGACAGCAATTCGGATCAGGTACGCAGTATTTT. This sequence encodes CASSRQQFGSGTQYF.